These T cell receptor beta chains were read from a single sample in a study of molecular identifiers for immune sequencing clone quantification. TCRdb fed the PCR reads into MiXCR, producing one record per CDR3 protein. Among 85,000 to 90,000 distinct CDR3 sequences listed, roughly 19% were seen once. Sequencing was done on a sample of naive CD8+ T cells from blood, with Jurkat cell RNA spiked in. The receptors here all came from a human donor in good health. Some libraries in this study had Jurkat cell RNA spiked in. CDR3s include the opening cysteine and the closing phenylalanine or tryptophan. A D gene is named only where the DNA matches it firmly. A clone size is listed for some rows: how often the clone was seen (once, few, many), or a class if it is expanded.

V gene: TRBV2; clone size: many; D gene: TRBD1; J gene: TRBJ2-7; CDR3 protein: CASKTGGDEQYF; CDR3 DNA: TGTGCCAGCAAGACAGGGGGGGACGAGCAGTACTTC
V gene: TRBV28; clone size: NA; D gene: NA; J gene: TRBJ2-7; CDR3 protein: CASSSRWQGVNEQYF; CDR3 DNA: TGTGCCAGCAGCTCGAGGTGGCAGGGCGTCAACGAGCAGTACTTC
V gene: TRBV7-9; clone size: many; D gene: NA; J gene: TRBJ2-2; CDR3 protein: CASLSNTGELFF; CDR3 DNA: TGTGCCAGCCTTTCGAACACCGGGGAGCTGTTTTTT
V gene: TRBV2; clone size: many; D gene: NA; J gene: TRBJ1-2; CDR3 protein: CASGATRLIDTF; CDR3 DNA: TGTGCCAGCGGGGCCACAAGGCTGATAGACACCTTC
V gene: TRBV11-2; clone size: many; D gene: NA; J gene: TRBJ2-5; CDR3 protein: CASSASPGQETQYF; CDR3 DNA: TGTGCCAGCAGCGCGAGCCCAGGACAAGAGACCCAGTACTTC
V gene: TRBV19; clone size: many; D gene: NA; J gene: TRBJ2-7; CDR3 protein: CATHGFSYEQYF; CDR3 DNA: TGTGCCACCCACGGGTTTTCCTACGAGCAGTACTTC
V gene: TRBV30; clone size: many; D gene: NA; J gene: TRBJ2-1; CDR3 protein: CAWREVNEQFF; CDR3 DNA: TGTGCCTGGAGAGAGGTAAATGAGCAGTTCTTC
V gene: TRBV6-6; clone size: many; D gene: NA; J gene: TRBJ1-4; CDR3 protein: CASTLTGRDVKATNEKLFF; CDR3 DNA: TGTGCCAGCACCTTAACAGGGAGGGACGTTAAAGCAACTAATGAAAAACTGTTTTTT
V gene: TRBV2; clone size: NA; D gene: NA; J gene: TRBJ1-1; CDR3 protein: CAGSLVNTEAFF; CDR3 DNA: TGTGCCGGCAGTCTGGTGAACACTGAAGCTTTCTTT
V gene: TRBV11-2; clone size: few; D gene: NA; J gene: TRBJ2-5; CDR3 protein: CAIERRETQYF; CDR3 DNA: TGTGCCATCGAGAGGAGAGAGACCCAGTACTTC
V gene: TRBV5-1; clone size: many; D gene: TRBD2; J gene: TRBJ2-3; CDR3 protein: CASSNPLADSTDTQYF; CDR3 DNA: TGCGCCAGCAGCAACCCACTAGCGGATAGCACAGATACGCAGTATTTT
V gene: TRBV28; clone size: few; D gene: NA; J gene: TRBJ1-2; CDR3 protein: CANRPRSGYGYTF; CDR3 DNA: TGTGCCAACCGACCACGATCGGGCTATGGCTACACCTTC
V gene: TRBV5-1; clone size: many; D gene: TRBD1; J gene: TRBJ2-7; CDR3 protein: CASSLLSGQGDYEQYF; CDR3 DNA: TGCGCCAGCAGCTTATTATCGGGACAGGGAGATTACGAGCAGTACTTC
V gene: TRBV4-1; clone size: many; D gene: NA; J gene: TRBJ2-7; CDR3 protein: CASSLSRDTSYEQYF; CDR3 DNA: TGCGCCAGCAGCCTGTCCCGGGACACCTCCTACGAGCAGTACTTC
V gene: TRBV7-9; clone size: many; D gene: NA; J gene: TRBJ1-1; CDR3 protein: CASSLSGEGGRRAEAFF; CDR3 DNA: TGTGCCAGCAGCTTATCGGGGGAGGGGGGGCGCCGGGCTGAAGCTTTCTTT
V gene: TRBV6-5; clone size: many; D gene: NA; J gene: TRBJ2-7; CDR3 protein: CASSYRGRSSYEQYF; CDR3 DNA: TGTGCCAGCAGTTATCGTGGTCGGAGCTCCTACGAGCAGTACTTC
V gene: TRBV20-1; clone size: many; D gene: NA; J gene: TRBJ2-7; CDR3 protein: CSARDRGVTYEQYF; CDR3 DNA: TGCAGTGCTAGAGATAGGGGCGTGACCTACGAGCAGTACTTC
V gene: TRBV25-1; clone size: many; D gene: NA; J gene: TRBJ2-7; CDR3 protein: CASSEIAGPYEQYF; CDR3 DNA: TGTGCCAGCAGTGAAATAGCAGGACCCTACGAGCAGTACTTC
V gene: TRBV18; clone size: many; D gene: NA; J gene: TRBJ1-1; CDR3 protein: CASSPPGPTNTEAFF; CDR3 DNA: TGTGCCAGCTCACCCCCGGGACCCACGAACACTGAAGCTTTCTTT
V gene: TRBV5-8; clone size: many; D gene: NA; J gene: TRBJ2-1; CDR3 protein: CASSLSGADEQFF; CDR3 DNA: TGTGCCAGCAGCTTGTCCGGGGCCGATGAGCAGTTCTTC
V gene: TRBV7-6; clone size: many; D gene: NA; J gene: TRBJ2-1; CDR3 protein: CASSLEASSGGVPYNEQFF; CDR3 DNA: TGTGCCAGCAGCTTAGAGGCGTCCTCAGGCGGGGTACCCTACAATGAGCAGTTCTTC
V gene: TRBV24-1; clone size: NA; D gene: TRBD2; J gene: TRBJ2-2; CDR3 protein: CATSDARPAGVNPGELLF; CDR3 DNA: TGTGCCACCAGTGATGCCCGGCCAGCGGGAGTTAATCCCGGGGAGCTGCTTTTT
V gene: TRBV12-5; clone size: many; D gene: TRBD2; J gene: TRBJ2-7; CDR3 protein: CASGRLAGGIDEQYF; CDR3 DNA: TGTGCTAGTGGTAGGCTAGCGGGGGGAATCGACGAGCAGTACTTC
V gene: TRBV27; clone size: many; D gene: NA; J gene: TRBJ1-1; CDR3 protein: CASSLGGDTEAFF; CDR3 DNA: TGTGCCAGCAGTTTGGGGGGCGACACTGAAGCTTTCTTT
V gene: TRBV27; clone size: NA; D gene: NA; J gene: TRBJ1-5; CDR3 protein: CASSLFWDIQLPPALTQHF; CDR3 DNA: TGTGCCAGCAGCCTCTTTTGGGACATCCAGCTCCCTCCCGCCCTAACTCAGCATTTT
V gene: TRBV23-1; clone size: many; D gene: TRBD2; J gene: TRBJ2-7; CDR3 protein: CASSLNPTSGTYEQYF; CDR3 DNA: TGCGCCAGCAGTCTAAACCCGACTAGCGGAACCTACGAGCAGTACTTC